The rows below give T cell receptor beta chains drawn from one sample of a study of Tregs in tolerant kidney transplant recipients. The data were produced by immunoSEQ multiplex PCR, yet TCRdb's version contains in-frame clones alone and is incomplete. The table has approximately 90,000 clones, over 85% seen once. The sequencing here drew on CD4+ T cells from blood (PBMCs), taken 12 months after the transplant. The source of these receptors is a human patient who received a combined kidney and bone marrow transplant. The T cells may partly be graft donor cells. Both conserved end residues are part of each CDR3. D genes are given only for firm matches. Not every row has a clone size; where given, it reads once, few, many or a size class.

abundance	d_gene	v_gene	j_gene	CDR3aa	CDR3nt
NA	NA	TRBV4-2	TRBJ2-4	CASSQEGLGNKGKNIQYF	TGTGCCAGCAGCCAAGAGGGCTTAGGCAATAAAGGCAAAAACATTCAGTACTTC
NA	TRBD2	TRBV11-2	TRBJ2-5	CASSRSGEETQYF	TGTGCCAGCAGCCGTAGCGGGGAAGAGACCCAGTACTTC
NA	NA	TRBV4-2	TRBJ2-7	CASRGLKGAYEQYF	TGTGCCAGCAGGGGTTTAAAGGGAGCCTACGAGCAGTACTTC
NA	NA	TRBV9	TRBJ2-1	CASSVGPWGGSANEQFF	TGTGCCAGCAGCGTAGGGCCCTGGGGGGGCTCGGCGAATGAGCAGTTCTTC
NA	NA	TRBV28	TRBJ1-1	CASSLSPLSPGTEAFF	TGTGCCAGCAGTTTATCCCCGCTCAGCCCGGGGACTGAAGCTTTCTTT
NA	NA	TRBV18	TRBJ1-1	CASSSTGNTEAFF	TGTGCCAGCTCATCTACAGGGAACACTGAAGCTTTCTTT
NA	NA	TRBV5-4	TRBJ1-2	CASSSTGYNGYTF	TGTGCCAGCAGCTCTACAGGGTACAATGGCTACACCTTC
NA	TRBD1	TRBV5-4	TRBJ2-5	CASSLADRGFETQYF	TGTGCCAGCAGCTTGGCCGACAGGGGTTTCGAGACCCAGTACTTC
once	NA	TRBV11-2	TRBJ1-2	CASSSGMRGYTF	TGTGCCAGCAGCTCAGGGATGAGGGGCTACACCTTC
NA	TRBD1	TRBV27	TRBJ1-2	CASSQNRDRGYGYTF	TGTGCCAGCAGCCAAAACCGGGACAGGGGCTATGGCTACACCTTC
NA	NA	TRBV5-1	TRBJ2-2	CASSLAGAGTGELFF	TGCGCCAGCAGCTTGGCAGGGGCCGGGACCGGGGAGCTGTTTTTT
NA	NA	TRBV9	TRBJ2-7	CASSTRGGYEQYF	TGTGCCAGCAGCACCCGAGGGGGTTACGAGCAGTACTTC
NA	NA	TRBV11-2	TRBJ2-5	CASSLRRGVGETQYF	TGTGCCAGCAGCTTAAGGCGCGGGGTTGGTGAGACCCAGTACTTC
NA	TRBD1	TRBV6-5	TRBJ1-6	CASTRQGDSPLHF	TGTGCCAGCACCCGACAGGGGGATTCCCCCCTCCACTTT
NA	NA	TRBV6-1	TRBJ1-4	CASSAGVGNEKLFF	TGTGCCAGCAGTGCGGGGGTTGGAAATGAAAAACTGTTTTTT
NA	TRBD1	TRBV6-5	TRBJ1-2	CASRRGPYGYTF	TGTGCCAGCAGGAGGGGGCCCTATGGCTACACCTTC
once	NA	TRBV30	TRBJ1-3	CAWSFSGNTIYF	TGTGCCTGGAGTTTTTCAGGAAACACCATATATTTT
NA	NA	TRBV4-3	TRBJ2-3	CASSRRGGARGVADTQYF	TGCGCCAGCAGCCGGAGGGGCGGGGCTCGAGGGGTTGCAGATACGCAGTATTTT
NA	TRBD1	TRBV2	TRBJ2-4	CASSSTGDWAKNIQYF	TGTGCCAGCAGTTCCACAGGGGATTGGGCCAAAAACATTCAGTACTTC
NA	TRBD2	TRBV5-1	TRBJ2-1	CASSLVLAGGPGYEQFF	TGCGCCAGCAGCTTGGTTCTAGCGGGGGGGCCCGGCTATGAGCAGTTCTTC
NA	TRBD1	TRBV7-3	TRBJ2-2	CASSTRQGANTGELFF	TGTGCCAGCAGCACCCGACAGGGGGCGAACACAGGGGAGCTGTTTTTT